Following are 13 T cell receptor beta chains from one sample sequenced in a study of T cell changes during pregnancy in multiple sclerosis. Sequencing was performed with immunoSEQ multiplex PCR; in TCRdb, only in-frame clones are kept and a portion is missing. Of 40,000 or so clones listed, about 93% are singletons. Sample: CD4+ T cells from peripheral blood mononuclear cells, taken in the third trimester of pregnancy. These receptor sequences come from a female donor with multiple sclerosis, enrolled in a pregnancy study.

This chain's CDR3 is CASASSGRPGTDTQYF. The CDR3 DNA is TGTGCCAGCGCGTCTAGCGGGAGGCCAGGCACAGATACGCAGTATTTT. This chain links TRBV28 with TRBJ2-3; the match to TRBD2 covers 11 bases. V was clipped by 8 bases and J by 1 base; unmatched bases: 8. CDR3 length equals 16 residues. Germline CDR1 and CDR2: MDHEN and SYDVKM.

The V gene is TRBV2, the J gene TRBJ1-5, with D possibly being TRBD1 (5 bases). This CDR3 region has 18 residues. V lost 0 bases, J lost 0 bases, and 15 bases lay in between. Germline V gene sequence: CDR1 SNHLY, CDR2 FYNNEI. CDR3 residues: CASSEAHQGLYSNQPQHF. The CDR3 DNA follows: TGTGCCAGCAGTGAAGCCCATCAGGGCTTATATAGCAATCAGCCCCAGCATTTT.

This clone was observed a single time. This sequence joins TRBV7-3 and TRBJ2-1, with TRBD1 matching over 8 bases. V was clipped by 2 bases and J by 3 bases; unmatched bases: 3. The CDR3 sequence is 15 residues long. The germline gives CDR1 SGHTA, CDR2 FQGTGA. Here the CDR3 reads CASSLGQGYYNEQFF. The CDR3 DNA reads TGTGCCAGCAGCTTAGGACAGGGTTACTACAATGAGCAGTTCTTC.

This chain links TRBV5-4 with TRBJ2-7; 10 nucleotides match TRBD1. This CDR3 has 15 residues. V shed 3 bases and J 3 bases; nucleotides not matched to a gene: 6. The V gene's germline CDR1 is SGHNT and CDR2 YYREEE (reference sequence). The CDR3 coding sequence is TGTGCCAGCAGCTGGAGCGGGACAGGGGTCTACGAGCAGTACTTC. Encoded protein: CASSWSGTGVYEQYF.

The J gene is TRBJ1-2, the V gene TRBV7-9, with TRBD1 matching 7 bases. Losses at the gene ends were 1 base for V and 4 bases for J; bases not matched to a gene: 9. In germline, CDR1 is SEHNR, CDR2 FQNEAQ (reference sequence). The CDR3 covers 16 residues. The CDR3, as DNA: TGTGCCAGCAGCTTAGACCGGACAGGCTCGGGCTATGGCTACACCTTC. This gives the protein CASSLDRTGSGYGYTF.

V and J are TRBV5-1 and TRBJ2-3; 8 nucleotides match TRBD2. The CDR3 contains 15 residues. Trimming cost V 0 bases and J 1 base; bases outside gene matches: 1. Germline CDR1 SGHRS, CDR2 YFSETQ. The CDR3 reads CASSLATSGTDTQYF. CDR3 sequence (DNA): TGCGCCAGCAGCTTGGCGACTAGCGGCACAGATACGCAGTATTTT.

The rearrangement links TRBV18 to TRBJ2-7; perhaps TRBD1 as D (6 bases). CDR1 is KGHSH, CDR2 LQKENI, per germline. V was trimmed by 6 bases and J by 4 bases, leaving 13 bases between them. CDR3 length: 13 amino acids. The CDR3 coding sequence is TGTGCCAGCTCCTCGGCCACAGGGTACGAGCAGTACTTC. It specifies CASSSATGYEQYF.

This clone was counted once. The chain recombines TRBV6-1 with TRBJ1-3; no clear D gene. Germline V CDR1 and CDR2: MNHNS, SASEGT. The CDR3 covers 13 residues. Trimming removed 10 bases at V and 0 bases at J, with 10 bases between. In nucleotides, the CDR3 is TGTGCCACCCGAGGAAGCTCTGGAAACACCATATATTTT. Encoded protein: CATRGSSGNTIYF.

The chain links TRBV18 to TRBJ1-5, with TRBD1 as a possible D gene (5 bases). Trimming stripped 0 bases from V and 4 bases from J, with 16 bases between. The CDR3 extends over 17 amino acids. Germline V gene lookup returns CDR1 KGHSH and CDR2 LQKENI. CDR3 loop: CASSPPRRGGVNQPQHF. In DNA form, the CDR3 reads TGTGCCAGCTCACCACCCCGCCGGGGGGGGGTGAATCAGCCCCAGCATTTT. The full variable domain, rest sourced from reference TRBV18 and TRBJ1-5, is NAGVMQNPRHLVRRRGQEARLRCSPMKGHSHVYWYRQLPEEGLKFMVYLQKENIIDESGMPKERFSAEFPKEGPSILRIQQVVRGDSAAYFCASSPPRRGGVNQPQHFGDGTRLSIL.

The chain couples TRBV7-8 to TRBJ2-5, with TRBD1 matching over 8 bases. With 1 base clipped from V and 0 bases from J, the junction kept 1 base outside the gene matches. The CDR3 totals 15 residues. Germline V gene lookup returns CDR1 SGHVS and CDR2 FQNEAQ. The CDR3 here is CASSLGQGYQETQYF. As DNA, the CDR3 is TGTGCCAGCAGCTTAGGACAGGGGTACCAAGAGACCCAGTACTTC.

The rearrangement links TRBV7-9 to TRBJ1-2; 10 nucleotides agree with TRBD1. Trimming at V came to 0 bases and at J to 3 bases, leaving 7 bases not matched to a gene. Germline values: CDR1 SEHNR, CDR2 FQNEAQ (reference sequence). This CDR3 has 17 residues. Written as DNA, the CDR3 is TGTGCCAGCAGCTTAGCATTGACAGGGGGCTATTACTATGGCTACACCTTC. This encodes CASSLALTGGYYYGYTF.

The table lists this clone with a count of one. The chain links TRBV2 to TRBJ2-3; maybe TRBD2 (5 bases). From germline, CDR1 is SNHLY and CDR2 FYNNEI. V lost 6 bases to trimming and J lost 2 bases, with 21 bases between them. The CDR3 runs 17 residues. The CDR3 reads CASSFTRTGQITDTQYF. CDR3 nucleotide sequence: TGTGCCAGCAGCTTCACTAGGACCGGCCAAATCACAGATACGCAGTATTTT.

V gene TRBV6-5 combines with J gene TRBJ1-1, with D hard to call. V was pared by 4 bases and J by 5 bases, with 14 bases between. Germline lookup yields CDR1 MNHEY and CDR2 SVGAGI. This CDR3 region has 14 residues. The CDR3, as DNA: TGTGCCAGCAGTTCTGAGGGATCGCGGACTGAAGCTTTCTTT. Its protein product is CASSSEGSRTEAFF.